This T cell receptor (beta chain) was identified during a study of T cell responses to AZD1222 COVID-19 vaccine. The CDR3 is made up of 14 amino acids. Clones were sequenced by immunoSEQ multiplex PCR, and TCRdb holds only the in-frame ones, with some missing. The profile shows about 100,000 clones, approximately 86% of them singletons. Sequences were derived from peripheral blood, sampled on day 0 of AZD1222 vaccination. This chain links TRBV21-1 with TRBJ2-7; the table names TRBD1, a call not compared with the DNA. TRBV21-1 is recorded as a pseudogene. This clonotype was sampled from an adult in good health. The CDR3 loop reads CASSNWQSSYEQYF. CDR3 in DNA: TGTGCCAGCAGCAATTGGCAGTCGTCCTACGAGCAGTACTTC.